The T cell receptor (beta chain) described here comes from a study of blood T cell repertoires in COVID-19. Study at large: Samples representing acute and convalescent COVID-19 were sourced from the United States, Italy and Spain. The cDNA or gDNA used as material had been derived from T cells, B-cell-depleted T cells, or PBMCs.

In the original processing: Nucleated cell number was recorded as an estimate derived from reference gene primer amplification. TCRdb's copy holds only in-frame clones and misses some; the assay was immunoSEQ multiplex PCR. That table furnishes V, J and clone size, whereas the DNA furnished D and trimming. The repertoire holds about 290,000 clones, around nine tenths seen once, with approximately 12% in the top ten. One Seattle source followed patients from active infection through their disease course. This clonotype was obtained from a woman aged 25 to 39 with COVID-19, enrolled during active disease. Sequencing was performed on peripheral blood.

CDR3 nucleotide sequence: TGTGCCAGCACTAACCCGACATCACCAGCCTATGGCTACACCTTC. This gives the protein CASTNPTSPAYGYTF. The J gene is TRBJ1-2, the V gene TRBV2; D gene uncertain. V lost 7 bases and J lost 4, with 19 bases in between. CDR1 is SNHLY and CDR2 is FYNNEI in the germline V gene. CDR3 length: 15 amino acids.